The source of this T cell receptor (beta chain) is a study of blood T cell repertoires in COVID-19. Clones were read by immunoSEQ multiplex PCR, and TCRdb kept only the in-frame ones, dropping some. This table holds around 220,000 clones, 65% to 90% found once. The sequencing sample was made of peripheral blood. The clonotype was recovered from a woman aged 80 or over with active or convalescent COVID-19.

CDR3 residues: CASSNEQDNQPQHF. CDR3 bases: TGTGCCAGCAGCAATGAACAGGATAATCAGCCCCAGCATTTT. The chain links TRBV21-1 to TRBJ1-5; the table's D call, TRBD1, has no DNA check behind it. TRBV21-1 is shown as a pseudogene. The CDR3 has 14 amino acids.